This TCR beta chain was profiled in a study of immune evolution from preneoplasia to lung adenocarcinoma. Study-level results: From normal lung to invasive adenocarcinoma, top clone frequencies appeared to decrease.

In the case of this clone: Its target is unknown.

The repertoire was sequenced with immunoSEQ multiplex PCR; TCRdb's copy has only in-frame clones and lacks some. Of 4,000 to 5,000 clones in the sample, about 86% are singletons; the top ten hold about 2.9%. Sample: FFPE minimally invasive lung adenocarcinoma tissue. The TCR was taken from a person aged 70 to 79 with lung adenocarcinoma.

CDR3 sequence reads: CASSYDPRAGTEAFF. The CDR3 DNA is TGTGCCAGCAGTTACGACCCCAGGGCGGGGACTGAAGCTTTCTTT. The rearrangement joins TRBV6-5 to TRBJ1-1; D might be TRBD1 (5 bases). Germline CDR1 is MNHEY and CDR2 is SVGAGI. Trimming took off 2 bases at V and 5 bases at J, with 15 bases between the two ends. CDR3 length: 15 amino acids.